Following are 27 T cell receptor beta chains from one sample sequenced in a study of vaccination effects on CD4 cells after COVID-19. Pools of viral peptides were used by the ViraFEST assay to expand antigen-specific CD4+ T cells ahead of sequencing. Isolating CD4+ T cells followed less than 11 days of culture. No antigen has been identified for these receptors. The table came from immunoSEQ multiplex PCR; TCRdb's copy has only in-frame clones and leaves some out. The sample consists of around 31,000 clones, 55% to 75% of them appearing once. The specimen comprised CD4+ T cells from PBMCs cultured with HCoV-229E spike peptides, sampled before COVID-19 vaccination. These receptors all stem from a human donor who received a COVID-19 vaccine.

The chain has TRBV3-1 (or the pseudogene TRBV3-2) and TRBJ1-3, with no clear D. The CDR3 totals 14 residues. Germline lookup yields CDR1 LGHDT and CDR2 YNNKEL (reference sequence). The ends were cut back, 2 bases at V and 2 bases at J, with 7 bases in the middle. In DNA form, the CDR3 reads TGTGCCAGCAGCCAAAAATCCGCTGGAAACACCATATATTTT. Protein product: CASSQKSAGNTIYF.

The rearrangement links TRBV11-2 to TRBJ1-2; D is uncertain. The CDR3 has 18 amino acids. Trimming removed 2 bases at V and 0 bases at J, with 19 bases between. CDR1 and CDR2 (germline): SGHAT, FQNNGV. In DNA form, the CDR3 reads TGTGCCAGCAGCTTATCTTTTAGTGTGAGAACTTCTAACTATGGCTACACCTTC. The encoded protein is CASSLSFSVRTSNYGYTF.

V gene TRBV19 combines with J gene TRBJ1-6; D perhaps matches TRBD1 (6 bases). Germline lookup yields CDR1 LNHDA and CDR2 SQIVND (reference sequence). The CDR3 loop spans 14 amino acids. The V end lost 3 bases, the J end lost 8 bases, and 11 bases lay between the germline ends. DNA of the CDR3: TGTGCCAGTAGTATTATTGGGGGCGATTCACCCCTCCACTTT. It specifies CASSIIGGDSPLHF.

The chain has TRBV7-8 and TRBJ2-7, with TRBD1 matching over 7 bases. CDR1 is SGHVS, CDR2 FQNEAQ, per germline. V dropped 6 bases and J dropped 3; count of bases not matched to a gene: 8. The CDR3 totals 14 residues. CDR3 coding DNA: TGTGCCAGCAGTTTTACCGGGACAGACTACGAGCAGTACTTC. Translation: CASSFTGTDYEQYF. The whole variable domain, filled in from reference TRBV7-8 and TRBJ2-7, reads GAGVSQSPRYKVAKRGQDVALRCDPISGHVSLFWYQQALGQGPEFLTYFQNEAQLDKSGLPSDRFFAERPEGSVSTLKIQRTQQEDSAVYLCASSFTGTDYEQYFGPGTRLTVT.

The CDR3 spells CASSAKCGSLVKGNEKLFF. In DNA form, the CDR3 reads TGTGCCAGCAGCGCAAAGTGTGGGTCCCTAGTGAAAGGTAATGAAAAACTGTTTTTT. The chain employs TRBV21-1 and TRBJ1-4. TRBV21-1 is assigned pseudogene status. This CDR3 has 19 amino acids.

The chain uses TRBV4-2 and TRBJ2-7; 11 bases map to TRBD2. The length of the CDR3 is 18 residues. V lost 0 bases and J lost 0; bases outside the gene matches: 7. Germline assignment: CDR1 LGHNA and CDR2 YNFKEQ. CDR3 coding DNA: TGTGCCAGCAGCCAAGACGTGCTGACTAGCGGGACCTCCTACGAGCAGTACTTC. It translates to CASSQDVLTSGTSYEQYF.

This rearrangement joins TRBV10-2 to TRBJ2-7, with D tentatively TRBD1 (6 bases). Germline V gene sequence: CDR1 WSHSY, CDR2 SAAADI. The CDR3 is 11 amino acids. The germline V and J ends were trimmed by 8 bases and 11 bases, with 16 bases remaining between them. The CDR3 nucleotides are TGCGCCAGCCGAGAAACAGGGATAAAGTACTTC. Translated: CASRETGIKYF.

The chain recombines TRBV2 with TRBJ2-2; TRBD1 agrees at 8 bases. The CDR3 totals 17 residues. Trimming at V came to 3 bases and at J to 4 bases, leaving 10 bases not matched to a gene. Per the germline V gene, CDR1 is SNHLY and CDR2 is FYNNEI. The CDR3 is CASSDPRGLDRTGELFF. The CDR3 DNA follows: TGTGCCAGCAGTGACCCCAGGGGGCTAGATCGCACCGGGGAGCTGTTTTTT.

The CDR3, as DNA: TGTGCCAGCAGCTTAGAACTCAGGGGGCGCGACTATGGCTACACCTTC. This gives the protein CASSLELRGRDYGYTF. The chain links TRBV7-2 to TRBJ1-2, with TRBD1 matching over 8 bases. The CDR3 loop spans 16 amino acids. Germline CDR1 and CDR2: SGHTA and FQGNSA. V was clipped by 1 base and J by 3 bases; unmatched bases: 7.

The chain is built from TRBV13 and TRBJ2-3; maybe TRBD1 (6 bases). The CDR3 consists of 17 residues. The germline V gene encodes CDR1 PRHDT and CDR2 FYEKMQ (reference sequence). V was shortened by 4 bases and J by 4 bases, with 21 bases between the two germline ends. In DNA form, the CDR3 reads TGTGCCAGCAGCTCCCTCACCACGGGAAAGGGGGCAGATACGCAGTATTTT. It yields the protein CASSSLTTGKGADTQYF. The whole variable domain, filled in from reference TRBV13 and TRBJ2-3, reads AAGVIQSPRHLIKEKRETATLKCYPIPRHDTVYWYQQGPGQDPQFLISFYEKMQSDKGSIPDRFSAQQFSDYHSELNMSSLELGDSALYFCASSSLTTGKGADTQYFGPGTRLTVL.

The rearrangement joins TRBV30 to TRBJ2-5; D remains unclear. Germline lookup yields CDR1 GTSNPN and CDR2 SVGIG (reference sequence). V was clipped by 4 bases and J by 1 base, with 7 bases between them. CDR3 size: 12 residues. CDR3 in DNA: TGTGCCTGGAAGCACTCCCAAGAGACCCAGTACTTC. Its translation: CAWKHSQETQYF.

The chain is built from TRBV5-6 and TRBJ2-7; 15 nucleotides match TRBD2. Germline CDR1 SGHDT, CDR2 YYEEEE. Trimming at V came to 3 bases and at J to 6 bases, leaving 1 base not matched to a gene. The CDR3 length is 14 residues. In DNA, the CDR3 is TGTGCCAGCAGCTCGGGACTAGCGGGGGGCGAGCAGTACTTC. Translated, it gives CASSSGLAGGEQYF.

The chain joins TRBV6-5 to TRBJ1-5; a weak D match, TRBD1 (6 bases). V lost 4 bases to trimming and J lost 4 bases, with 11 bases between them. CDR1 and CDR2 from the germline V gene are MNHEY and SVGAGI. The CDR3 runs 14 residues. The chain's CDR3 is CASSSQGKNQPQHF. The CDR3 nucleotides are TGTGCCAGCAGTTCCCAGGGGAAGAATCAGCCCCAGCATTTT.

This sequence joins TRBV2 and TRBJ1-4; 10 bases are shared with TRBD1. V lost 6 bases, J lost 7 bases, and 8 bases stayed unmatched. The CDR3 extends over 15 amino acids. Per germline, CDR1 SNHLY and CDR2 FYNNEI. For the CDR3, the DNA is TGTGCCAGCAGAGCCGACAGGGGGCTGATTGAAAAACTGTTTTTT. Translating gives CASRADRGLIEKLFF.

The chain employs TRBV19 and TRBJ1-2; 7 bases fit TRBD1. The CDR3 totals 14 residues. Looked up from germline, CDR1 is LNHDA and CDR2 is SQIVND (reference sequence). V lost 7 bases and J lost 0; bases outside the gene matches: 5. The CDR3 reads CASIRTGTNYGYTF. CDR3 in DNA: TGTGCCAGTATCCGGACAGGAACTAACTATGGCTACACCTTC.

This clone was seen more than once but under ten times. The V call is TRBV18, the J call TRBJ1-5; unclear D gene. The V and J ends lost 3 bases and 8 bases respectively, with 11 bases between them. The CDR3 sequence is 13 residues long. Germline-derived CDR1 and CDR2 are KGHSH and LQKENI. As DNA, the CDR3 is TGTGCCAGCTCACCTTCCCAGGTAGAGCCCCAGCATTTT. It specifies CASSPSQVEPQHF.

The V call is TRBV9, the J call TRBJ2-7; 7 positions match TRBD2. Germline trimming cut 3 bases from V and 2 bases from J; bases unmatched to any gene: 11. The CDR3 has 16 residues. Germline assignment: CDR1 SGDLS and CDR2 YYNGEE. The CDR3 bases are TGTGCCAGCAGCGACTCTCTAGCGGCTACGACCTACGAGCAGTACTTC. Translation gives CASSDSLAATTYEQYF.

This clone appeared a single time. This chain joins TRBV4-2 and TRBJ2-1, with 9 bases aligning to TRBD2. With V trimmed by 0 bases and J by 7 bases, 7 bases remained unmatched. This CDR3 region has 16 residues. In germline, CDR1 is LGHNA, CDR2 YNFKEQ. The CDR3 here is CASSQDRASGVNEQFF. As DNA, the CDR3 is TGTGCCAGCAGCCAAGATCGGGCTAGCGGGGTAAATGAGCAGTTCTTC.

This clone was observed once. CDR3 bases: TGTGCCAGTAGTATTGGTCAACGGGGAGCATCTGGGGCCAACGTCCTGACTTTC. Protein sequence: CASSIGQRGASGANVLTF. The chain has TRBV19 and TRBJ2-6; D may be TRBD2 (5 bases). The CDR3 length is 18 residues. Per the germline V gene, CDR1 is LNHDA and CDR2 is SQIVND (reference sequence). Trimming stripped 3 bases from V and 1 base from J, with 16 bases between. Full variable domain (rest looked up from reference TRBV19 and TRBJ2-6): DGGITQSPKYLFRKEGQNVTLSCEQNLNHDAMYWYRQDPGQGLRLIYYSQIVNDFQKGDIAEGYSVSREKKESFPLTVTSAQKNPTAFYLCASSIGQRGASGANVLTFGAGSRLTVL.

Only a few counts were recorded for this clone. The chain uses TRBV30 and TRBJ1-4; D unresolved. Germline values: CDR1 GTSNPN, CDR2 SVGIG (reference sequence). V lost 0 bases, J lost 8 bases, and 10 bases lay in between. This CDR3 has 13 residues. CDR3 in amino acids: CAWSVGRGEKLFF. CDR3 bases: TGTGCCTGGAGTGTAGGAAGAGGGGAAAAACTGTTTTTT.

The genes are TRBV6-5 and TRBJ1-2; no clear D. V was trimmed by 3 bases and J by 4 bases, leaving 18 bases between them. Germline CDR1 is MNHEY and CDR2 is SVGAGI. This CDR3 comprises 16 residues. In DNA, the CDR3 is TGTGCCAGCAGTTATGTTCGGGTGGGTTACGGCTATGGCTACACCTTC. Amino acids: CASSYVRVGYGYGYTF.

The CDR3: CAISPAGLAGYNEQFF. CDR3 coding DNA: TGTGCCATCAGCCCAGCCGGACTAGCGGGTTACAATGAGCAGTTCTTC. The chain combines TRBV10-3 with TRBJ2-1, with 11 bases matching TRBD2. The CDR3 loop spans 16 amino acids. Germline trimming cut 6 bases from V and 4 bases from J; bases unmatched to any gene: 8. Germline lookup yields CDR1 ENHRY and CDR2 SYGVKD.

The rearrangement joins TRBV7-9 to TRBJ2-1, with D perhaps matching TRBD2 (5 bases). Trimming took off 3 bases at V and 1 base at J, with 10 bases between the two ends. This CDR3 contains 15 residues. CDR1 and CDR2 from the germline V gene are SEHNR and FQNEAQ (reference sequence). The CDR3 loop is CASSFITGSYNEQFF. The CDR3 region has the DNA TGTGCCAGCAGCTTTATTACGGGATCCTACAATGAGCAGTTCTTC. Combining the CDR3 with reference TRBV7-9 and TRBJ2-1 gives the whole variable domain DTGVSQNPRHKITKRGQNVTFRCDPISEHNRLYWYRQTLGQGPEFLTYFQNEAQLEKSRLLSDRFSAERPKGSFSTLEIQRTEQGDSAMYLCASSFITGSYNEQFFGPGTRLTVL.

The V and J genes are TRBV5-1 and TRBJ2-7, with D perhaps matching TRBD1 or TRBD2 (5 bases each). The V gene's germline CDR1 is SGHRS and CDR2 YFSETQ. This CDR3 is built from 13 residues. Trimming cost V 4 bases and J 5 bases, with 13 bases left between them. The CDR3 spells CASSIGRDDEQYF. CDR3 bases: TGCGCCAGCAGCATCGGCAGGGACGACGAGCAGTACTTC.

The V gene is TRBV7-2, the J gene TRBJ1-5; tentatively, D is TRBD1 (5 bases). Germline loops: CDR1 SGHTA, CDR2 FQGNSA. Trimming took 5 bases from V and 0 from J, leaving 11 bases between them. This CDR3 comprises 15 residues. CDR3 sequence: CASSPGGASNQPQHF. The CDR3 nucleotides read TGTGCCAGCAGCCCCGGCGGGGCTAGCAATCAGCCCCAGCATTTT.

CDR3 sequence (DNA): TGTGCCACGGGTGGCATCCCCCCGAACACTGAAGCTTTCTTT. It encodes CATGGIPPNTEAFF. This sequence joins TRBV10-3 and TRBJ1-1; D gene unclear. V dropped 10 bases and J dropped 1 base, with 16 bases sitting between them. This CDR3 spans 14 amino acids. In germline, CDR1 is ENHRY, CDR2 SYGVKD.

The J gene is TRBJ1-2, the V gene TRBV10-3; D not certain. The length of the CDR3 is 14 residues. The V gene lost 3 bases and the J gene lost 0 bases, with 8 bases spanning the gap. The germline gives CDR1 ENHRY, CDR2 SYGVKD. The chain's CDR3 is CAISDRLSNYGYTF. Here the CDR3 DNA reads TGTGCCATCAGTGATAGGCTATCTAACTATGGCTACACCTTC.